This TCR beta chain originates from a study of blood T cell repertoires in COVID-19. Study details: T cells, B-cell-depleted T cells, or PBMCs supplied cDNA or gDNA.

V lost 8 bases to trimming and J lost 6 bases, with 22 bases between them. This CDR3 contains 15 residues. Per the germline V gene, CDR1 is MDHEN and CDR2 is SYDVKM. Authors' processing steps: Scientists estimated how many nucleated cells there were by amplifying reference gene primers. Assay: immunoSEQ multiplex PCR; the TCRdb copy retains only in-frame clones and omits some. From that table come the V and J calls and clone size; the DNA was used to work out D and trimming. Of hundreds of thousands of clones in the sample, over 75% were seen once. Sample: peripheral blood. V gene TRBV28 combines with J gene TRBJ1-1, with D perhaps TRBD1 (6 bases). The sequence derives from an older woman with acute or convalescent COVID-19. DNA for the CDR3: TGTGCCAGCTACCCCGGGGACATGGACCTTTCTGAAGCTTTCTTT. Translation gives CASYPGDMDLSEAFF.